This T cell receptor beta chain was obtained from a study of T cells in Graves' hyperthyroidism and ophthalmopathy. Clinical symptoms, serum thyroxine, TRAb, thyroid ultrasound and orbital computed tomography informed diagnoses. Researchers took RNA transcripts and amplified the TCR beta CDR3 regions from them. Initially, a first-round RT-PCR of the TCR CDR3 employed the HTBI primer set. A single record per CDR3 protein comes from TCRdb applying MiXCR to the multiplex PCR reads. The sample lists a few hundred thousand distinct CDR3 sequences, more than 45% seen once, with around 19% in the top ten. This clonotype was seen more than once but under ten times. Material for sequencing was peripheral blood or thyroid tissue (not recorded which). The sequence came from an adult woman with Graves' disease, either hyperthyroidism or ophthalmopathy (not recorded which).

DNA for the CDR3: TGTGCCAGCAGCAGAAGAGGCGGGAGGACTATTTACGAGCAGTACTTC. It is translated as CASSRRGGRTIYEQYF. J is TRBJ2-7 and V is TRBV3-1, with 8 bases lining up with TRBD2. Germline CDR1 LGHDT, CDR2 YNNKEL (reference sequence). This CDR3 comprises 16 residues. V dropped 5 bases and J dropped 4; count of bases not matched to a gene: 13.